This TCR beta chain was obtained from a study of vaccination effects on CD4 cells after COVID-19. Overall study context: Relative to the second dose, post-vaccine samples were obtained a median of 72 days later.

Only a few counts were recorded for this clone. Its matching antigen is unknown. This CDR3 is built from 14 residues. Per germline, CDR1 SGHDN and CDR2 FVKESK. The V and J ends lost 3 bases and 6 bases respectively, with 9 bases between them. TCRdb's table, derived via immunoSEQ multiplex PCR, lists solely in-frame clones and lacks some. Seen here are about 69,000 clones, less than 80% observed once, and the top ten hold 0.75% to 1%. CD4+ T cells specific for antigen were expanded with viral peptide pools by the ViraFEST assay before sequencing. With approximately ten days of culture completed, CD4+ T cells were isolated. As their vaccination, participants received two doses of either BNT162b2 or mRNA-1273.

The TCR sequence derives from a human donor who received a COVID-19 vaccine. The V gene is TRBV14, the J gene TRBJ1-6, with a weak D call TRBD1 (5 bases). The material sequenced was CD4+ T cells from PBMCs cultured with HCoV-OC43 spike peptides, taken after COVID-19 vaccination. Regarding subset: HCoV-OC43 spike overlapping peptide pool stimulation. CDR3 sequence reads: CASSQGVGNSPLHF. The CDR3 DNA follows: TGTGCCAGCAGCCAGGGGGTAGGTAATTCACCCCTCCACTTT.